This TCR beta chain was documented in a study of radiation and T cells in renal cell carcinoma. From germline, CDR1 is LGHNA and CDR2 YSLEER. The V end lost 4 bases, the J end lost 11 bases, and 17 bases lay between the germline ends. The CDR3 contains 14 residues. The method was immunoSEQ multiplex PCR; TCRdb's version includes in-frame clones alone and lacks a portion of them. The repertoire consists of 19,000 or so clones, with over 50% occurring once and the leading ten covering about 30%. In its sample, this clone was seen a few times. Treatment here: treatment-naive control, cytoreductive nephrectomy.

The sequences come from tumor tissue, collected from a patient whose treatment was nephrectomy without radiotherapy. This receptor was identified in a man aged 45 to 65 with renal cell carcinoma. V gene TRBV4-3 combines with J gene TRBJ1-4; tentatively, D is TRBD1 (5 bases). The CDR3 DNA reads TGCGCCAGCAGCCCTCCCGGGGGTATCCCCAAACTGTTTTTT. It specifies CASSPPGGIPKLFF.